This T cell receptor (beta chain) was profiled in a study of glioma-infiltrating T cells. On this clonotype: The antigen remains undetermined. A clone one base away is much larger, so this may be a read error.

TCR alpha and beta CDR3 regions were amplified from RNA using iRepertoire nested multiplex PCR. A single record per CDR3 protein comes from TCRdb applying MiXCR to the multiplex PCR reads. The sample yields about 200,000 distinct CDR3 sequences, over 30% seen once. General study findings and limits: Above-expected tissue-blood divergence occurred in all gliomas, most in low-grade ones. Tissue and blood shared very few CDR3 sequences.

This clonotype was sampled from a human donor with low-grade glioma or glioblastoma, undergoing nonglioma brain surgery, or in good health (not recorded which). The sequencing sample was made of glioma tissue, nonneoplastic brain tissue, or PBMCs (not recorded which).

The CDR3 protein is CAISWGSGTYEQYF. CDR3 in DNA: TGTGCCATCAGTTGGGGGAGCGGGACCTACGAGCAGTACTTC. V and J are TRBV10-3 and TRBJ2-7, with 7 positions matching TRBD2. J gave up 2 bases and V 5 bases, and 6 bases lay outside the gene matches. The CDR3 consists of 14 residues. From germline, CDR1 is ENHRY and CDR2 SYGVKD.